The present entry profiles one T cell receptor beta chain with its context. Germline values: CDR1 WNHNN, CDR2 SYGVQD (reference sequence). V lost 8 bases and J lost 8, with 19 bases in between. This CDR3 region has 15 residues. The data belong to a study of T cell changes during pregnancy in multiple sclerosis. TCRdb keeps only in-frame clones here, not all; method: immunoSEQ multiplex PCR. The sample has tens of thousands of clones; 94% are singletons. Sequencing was performed on CD4+ T cells from peripheral blood mononuclear cells, taken after pregnancy. The receptor was isolated from a female donor with multiple sclerosis, enrolled in a pregnancy study. V gene TRBV10-1 combines with J gene TRBJ1-6, with no clear D. The DNA for the CDR3 is TGCGCCAGCTCCCGACTCCCAGGCGGGGATTCACCCCTCCACTTT. Its protein product is CASSRLPGGDSPLHF.